The T cell receptor (beta chain) described here comes from a study of CD8 T cells in Susac syndrome. cDNA came from around 0.54 to 1 ug RNA primed by random hexamers. Amplification of TCR beta CDR3 was carried out by immunoSEQ multiplex PCR, which covered 54 Vbeta and 13 Jbeta segments. One entry per CDR3 protein, called by TCRdb with MiXCR from the immunoSEQ multiplex PCR reads. The sample carries about 170,000 distinct CDR3 sequences, roughly 92% recorded once. The multiple sclerosis control group consisted of treatment-naive patients whose relapsing-remitting disease, which was either stable or active, fulfilled revised McDonald criteria. Germline V lookup: CDR1 LGHDT, CDR2 YNNKEL (reference sequence). This CDR3 region has 14 residues. Trimming removed 1 base at V and 2 bases at J, with 5 bases between.

Source material: CD4+ T cells from PBMCs. The sequence was collected from a human donor with multiple sclerosis. V usage is TRBV3-1 and J usage is TRBJ1-4; D gene uncertain. DNA for the CDR3: TGTGCCAGCAGCCAAGGGAAGACTAATGAAAAACTGTTTTTT. Its translation: CASSQGKTNEKLFF.